The entry below describes one T cell receptor beta chain. No antigen is known for it. Trimming took 1 base from V and 4 from J, leaving 12 bases between them. The CDR3 runs 16 residues. The germline CDR1 and CDR2 sequences are SGHTS and YDEGEE. This record comes from a study of shared clonotypes between healthy human individuals. Overall study findings and caveats: Across subsets, estimated richness was generally greater for naive than for memory populations. With a few donors compared, about 5% of naive CD4 clonotypes were shared. Blood was the only sampled material, and tissue repertoires likely differ.

An even split of each subset's genomic DNA across several immunoSEQ plates was performed. Profiling relied on immunoSEQ multiplex PCR, and the TCRdb table lists in-frame clones only, not all of them. Of around 990,000 clones in the sample, approximately 80% were seen once. The chain couples TRBV5-8 to TRBJ2-6; tentative D call: TRBD1 (5 bases). This TCR came from a man in his late teens or twenties in good health. Some clones in this sample may be carry-over from other donors' samples. Sequenced input: memory CD4+ T cells from PBMCs. Subset noted: CD45RA-negative fraction. As DNA, the CDR3 is TGTGCCAGCAGCTTGCCTGGGGCGCGGGGGGCCAACGTCCTGACTTTC. Translated, it gives CASSLPGARGANVLTF.